Shown below are 27 T cell receptor beta chains from a single sample sequenced in a study of PD-1 blockade in classical Hodgkin lymphoma. Time point given: cycle 4 day 1 (C4D1), after 6 weeks of nivolumab. Each patient's relapse followed autologous stem cell transplantation, and brentuximab vedotin exposure varied. Produced via immunoSEQ multiplex PCR; TCRdb's table is partial and in-frame only. The table has over 50,000 clones, nearly 90% seen once. The starting material was peripheral blood mononuclear cells (PBMCs), obtained before the fourth cycle of nivolumab. Every receptor here comes from a human donor with classical Hodgkin lymphoma.

The chain employs TRBV5-1 and TRBJ2-2; 7 nucleotides line up with TRBD1. V trimming: 5 bases; J trimming: 4 bases; junction bases outside the gene matches: 5. This CDR3 region has 14 residues. CDR1 is SGHRS and CDR2 is YFSETQ in the germline V gene. The CDR3 is CASREGAATGELFF. The CDR3 DNA follows: TGCGCCAGCAGAGAGGGGGCCGCCACCGGGGAGCTGTTTTTT. Using reference TRBV5-1 and TRBJ2-2 for the parts outside the CDR3, the full variable domain is KAGVTQTPRYLIKTRGQQVTLSCSPISGHRSVSWYQQTPGQGLQFLFEYFSETQRNKGNFPGRFSGRQFSNSRSEMNVSTLELGDSALYLCASREGAATGELFFGEGSRLTVL.

The chain employs TRBV10-3 and TRBJ2-3; TRBD1 agrees at 9 bases. The germline V gene has CDR1 ENHRY and CDR2 SYGVKD. The CDR3 extends over 17 amino acids. Trimming at V came to 0 bases and at J to 4 bases, leaving 8 bases not matched to a gene. The CDR3, as DNA: TGTGCCATCAGTGAGTCCCGACAGGGGGGATTGGCAGATACGCAGTATTTT. Translation: CAISESRQGGLADTQYF.

The chain uses TRBV15 and TRBJ1-3; the D is unclear. With 0 bases removed from V and 3 bases from J, the gap between germline ends came to 12 bases. The CDR3 length is 16 residues. Germline loops: CDR1 LNHNV, CDR2 YYDKDF (reference sequence). This CDR3 is CATSRDPVGSGNTIYF. CDR3 nucleotides: TGTGCCACCAGCAGAGACCCCGTAGGGAGTGGAAACACCATATATTTT.

This chain joins TRBV2 and TRBJ2-1; 11 nucleotides agree with TRBD2. The trim removed 6 bases at V and 4 bases at J, leaving 8 bases unmatched. In germline, CDR1 is SNHLY, CDR2 FYNNEI. The CDR3 consists of 16 residues. The CDR3 DNA reads as TGTGCCAGCAGGACCCTAGCGGGGGGTGGGTACAATGAGCAGTTCTTC. Amino acid sequence: CASRTLAGGGYNEQFF.

J is TRBJ1-1 and V is TRBV6-6; 9 positions match TRBD1. The CDR3 covers 15 residues. The germline CDR1 and CDR2 sequences are MNHNY and SVGAGI (reference sequence). The trim removed 1 base at V and 5 bases at J, leaving 5 bases unmatched. The CDR3 sequence is CASSYFTGGMTEAFF. Written as DNA, the CDR3 is TGTGCCAGCAGTTACTTCACAGGGGGCATGACTGAAGCTTTCTTT.

The chain joins TRBV5-1 to TRBJ1-1; 7 bases fit TRBD1. CDR1 is SGHRS and CDR2 is YFSETQ in the germline V gene. V shed 4 bases, J shed 0 bases, and the junction held 9 bases outside the gene matches. The CDR3 is 16 residues long. CDR3 DNA sequence: TGCGCCAGCAGCCCGTGGGACAGACCTATGAACACTGAAGCTTTCTTT. Its protein product is CASSPWDRPMNTEAFF.

This chain uses TRBV18 with TRBJ2-2; perhaps TRBD2 as D (6 bases). The ends were cut back, 3 bases at V and 4 bases at J, with 12 bases in the middle. Looked up from germline, CDR1 is KGHSH and CDR2 is LQKENI. The CDR3 has 15 amino acids. CDR3 DNA: TGTGCCAGCTCACCTTCCCAAGCGGGCACCGGGGAGCTGTTTTTT. This sequence encodes CASSPSQAGTGELFF.

The CDR3 coding sequence is TGTGCCAGCAGCTACGAGGGGGCCTCGTCCTACGAGCAGTACTTC. Its protein product is CASSYEGASSYEQYF. The chain uses TRBV7-9 and TRBJ2-7; 7 positions match TRBD1. The germline gives CDR1 SEHNR, CDR2 FQNEAQ (reference sequence). CDR3 length: 15 residues. With V trimmed by 4 bases and J by 1 base, 7 bases remained unmatched.

The J gene is TRBJ1-6, the V gene TRBV28; TRBD1 might be the D (6 bases). This CDR3 is 16 amino acids long. Germline CDR1 and CDR2: MDHEN and SYDVKM. The germline V and J ends were trimmed by 5 bases and 0 bases, with 11 bases remaining between them. The DNA of the CDR3 is TGTGCCAGCAGTCTAGGGGGTGACTCCTATAATTCACCCCTCCACTTT. The encoded protein is CASSLGGDSYNSPLHF.

The V gene is TRBV30, the J gene TRBJ2-3; D remains unclear. The CDR3 covers 11 residues. The germline gives CDR1 GTSNPN, CDR2 SVGIG (reference sequence). V was clipped by 5 bases and J by 5 bases, with 8 bases between them. The CDR3 sequence is CAWQYKDTQYF. The CDR3 DNA follows: TGTGCCTGGCAGTATAAAGATACGCAGTATTTT.

The chain couples TRBV28 to TRBJ2-1, with 11 bases identical to TRBD2. Trimming cost V 6 bases and J 7 bases; bases outside gene matches: 8. Germline assignment: CDR1 MDHEN and CDR2 SYDVKM. CDR3 length equals 15 residues. The CDR3 loop is CASRIPGLAVNEQFF. The CDR3 nucleotides read TGTGCCAGCAGGATTCCGGGACTAGCGGTTAATGAGCAGTTCTTC.

CDR3 DNA: TGTGCCAGCGGACAGACAGGGGCCAATGAGCAGTTCTTC. Protein product: CASGQTGANEQFF. The rearrangement links TRBV5-4 to TRBJ2-1, with 8 bases identical to TRBD1. The V gene's germline CDR1 is SGHNT and CDR2 YYREEE (reference sequence). V lost 7 bases and J lost 6; bases outside the gene matches: 6. CDR3 length: 13 amino acids.

This chain links TRBV5-1 with TRBJ1-2; 7 bases fit TRBD1. The CDR3 is made up of 13 amino acids. Germline-derived CDR1 and CDR2 are SGHRS and YFSETQ. The V and J ends lost 5 bases and 4 bases, in that order; junction bases with no gene match: 5. The CDR3 bases are TGCGCCAGCAGTGACCAGGGGGGCTATGGCTACACCTTC. Translated: CASSDQGGYGYTF.

The chain couples TRBV2 to TRBJ1-5; 7 nucleotides line up with TRBD1. V trimming: 8 bases; J trimming: 0 bases; junction bases outside the gene matches: 1. The germline gives CDR1 SNHLY, CDR2 FYNNEI. This CDR3 region has 13 residues. The DNA of the CDR3 is TGTGCCAGCGACAGGGATAGCAATCAGCCCCAGCATTTT. Its translation: CASDRDSNQPQHF.

The V gene is TRBV6-5, the J gene TRBJ1-1; no reliable D call. This CDR3 contains 12 residues. Between the trimmed V and J ends, which lost 2 bases and 7 bases, there was a span of 8 bases. Germline V gene sequence: CDR1 MNHEY, CDR2 SVGAGI. CDR3 sequence: CASSYPLNEAFF. The CDR3 nucleotides are TGTGCCAGCAGTTACCCCCTGAATGAAGCTTTCTTT.

V is TRBV11-2 and J is TRBJ2-7, with D tentatively TRBD2 (5 bases). Trimming left V 0 bases short and J 2 bases short, with 8 bases between. The V gene's germline CDR1 is SGHAT and CDR2 FQNNGV. The CDR3 is 14 residues long. CDR3 amino acids: CASSLDGVTYEQYF. The CDR3 DNA follows: TGTGCCAGCAGCTTAGACGGGGTCACCTACGAGCAGTACTTC.

The chain recombines TRBV7-8 with TRBJ2-7; possible D gene TRBD1, 5 bases. The germline gives CDR1 SGHVS, CDR2 FQNEAQ. V was clipped by 6 bases and J by 8 bases, with 17 bases between them. The CDR3 spans 13 residues. The CDR3 here is CASSFLLAGQQYF. Here the CDR3 DNA reads TGTGCCAGCAGTTTTCTACTTGCAGGGCAGCAGTACTTC.

The V gene is TRBV6-1, the J gene TRBJ2-6; the match to TRBD1 covers 9 bases. Germline V lookup: CDR1 MNHNS, CDR2 SASEGT. The CDR3 has 18 residues. Unmatched junction bases numbered 7, after V lost 4 bases and J lost 0 bases. The CDR3 is CASSGPRDRASGANVLTF. The CDR3 DNA sequence: TGTGCCAGCAGTGGACCCCGGGACAGGGCCTCTGGGGCCAACGTCCTGACTTTC.

This chain connects TRBV6-1 to TRBJ1-4; the D is unclear. V lost 2 bases, J lost 5 bases, and 12 bases lay in between. Germline V gene lookup returns CDR1 MNHNS and CDR2 SASEGT. The CDR3 sequence is 15 residues long. The CDR3 DNA reads as TGTGCCAGCAGTGAAATCCCCGCGGGCAATGAAAAACTGTTTTTT. It yields the protein CASSEIPAGNEKLFF.

The chain recombines TRBV18 with TRBJ2-3; 7 bases align to TRBD2. Germline CDR1 and CDR2: KGHSH and LQKENI. There are 16 residues in the CDR3. V shed 2 bases and J 2 bases; nucleotides not matched to a gene: 7. Here the CDR3 DNA reads TGTGCCAGCTCACCAAAAGGCGGGGGACCCACAGATACGCAGTATTTT. It translates to CASSPKGGGPTDTQYF.

V and J are TRBV6-1 and TRBJ2-5; D uncertain. The CDR3 consists of 15 residues. Trimming pared 1 base from V and 5 bases from J, leaving 14 bases between. Germline V gene lookup returns CDR1 MNHNS and CDR2 SASEGT. The CDR3 reads CASSEGVGIRETQYF. DNA for the CDR3: TGTGCCAGCAGTGAAGGGGTGGGAATCCGGGAGACCCAGTACTTC.

V is TRBV4-1 and J is TRBJ2-2; 7 bases are a match to TRBD2. This CDR3 is 20 amino acids long. The V and J ends lost 0 bases and 1 base, in that order; junction bases with no gene match: 14. In germline, CDR1 is MGHRA, CDR2 YSYEKL. CDR3 region: CASSQEARGVQRKNTGELFF. The DNA for the CDR3 is TGCGCCAGCAGCCAAGAGGCCCGGGGGGTCCAGAGGAAGAACACCGGGGAGCTGTTTTTT.

The chain employs TRBV2 and TRBJ2-7; a possible D gene is TRBD2 (7 bases). Trimming shortened V by 8 bases and J by 3 bases, and 17 bases separated the two germline ends. There are 14 residues in the CDR3. Germline V gene lookup returns CDR1 SNHLY and CDR2 FYNNEI. CDR3 coding DNA: TGTGCCAGCGGCGGGGGCCGGTCCTTCTACGAGCAGTACTTC. Its translation: CASGGGRSFYEQYF.

J is TRBJ1-6 and V is TRBV7-9, with D possibly TRBD1 on 6 matching bases. Germline-derived CDR1 and CDR2 are SEHNR and FQNEAQ (reference sequence). The CDR3 is 15 amino acids. V lost 5 bases and J lost 7, with 15 bases in between. CDR3 DNA sequence: TGTGCCAGCAGCCAAGGCGGGGGGGCGAATTCACCCCTCCACTTT. Encoded protein: CASSQGGGANSPLHF. The full variable domain, completed using reference TRBV7-9 and TRBJ1-6, is DTGVSQNPRHKITKRGQNVTFRCDPISEHNRLYWYRQTLGQGPEFLTYFQNEAQLEKSRLLSDRFSAERPKGSFSTLEIQRTEQGDSAMYLCASSQGGGANSPLHFGNGTRLTVT.

The chain recombines TRBV6-6 with TRBJ2-7; possibly TRBD1 for D (5 bases). The CDR3 contains 15 residues. CDR1 MNHNY and CDR2 SVGAGI come from the germline V gene (reference sequence). V lost 7 bases to trimming and J lost 2 bases, with 18 bases between them. The DNA for the CDR3 is TGTGCCAGCACCCCCAGTCCAGGACAAACCTACGAGCAGTACTTC. Translated, it gives CASTPSPGQTYEQYF.

The chain couples TRBV28 to TRBJ2-3; 8 bases agree with TRBD1. CDR3 length: 15 residues. J lost 3 bases, V lost 7 bases, and 9 bases had no gene match. Germline-derived CDR1 and CDR2 are MDHEN and SYDVKM. The DNA of the CDR3 is TGTGCCAGCACCCCGGACAGGGTTCATACAGATACGCAGTATTTT. This translates into CASTPDRVHTDTQYF.

The chain links TRBV7-2 to TRBJ2-3; 9 nucleotides line up with TRBD2. The junction had 7 bases not matched to a gene; V was cut back by 4 bases and J by 5 bases. Germline CDR1 reads SGHTA; CDR2 reads FQGNSA. This CDR3 has 15 residues. The CDR3 sequence: CASSWRGGLGDTQYF. The CDR3 DNA reads TGTGCCAGCAGCTGGCGGGGGGGCCTCGGAGATACGCAGTATTTT.